Presented here are 14 T cell receptor beta chains from one specimen sequenced in a study of blood T cell repertoires in COVID-19. TCRdb keeps only in-frame clones here, not all; method: immunoSEQ multiplex PCR. The repertoire holds hundreds of thousands of clones, with 88% as singletons. Sequencing input: PBMCs or T cells enriched from blood (not recorded which). The receptors stem from a woman aged 55-69 years in a cohort exposed to, infected with or recovered from COVID-19 (not recorded which).

This chain joins TRBV3-1 (or the pseudogene TRBV3-2) and TRBJ2-7; 10 nucleotides line up with TRBD2. V was pared by 3 bases and J by 4 bases, with 3 bases of the junction left unmatched. The CDR3 is made up of 14 amino acids. Germline V gene data show CDR1 as LGHDT and CDR2 as YNNKEL (reference sequence). The CDR3 sequence is CASSHSSGSYEQYF. The CDR3 DNA reads as TGTGCCAGCAGCCACTCTAGCGGGAGTTACGAGCAGTACTTC.

This clone has only a few counts. The chain has TRBV19 and TRBJ2-2, with 10 bases identical to TRBD2. The CDR3 covers 17 residues. Germline CDR1 and CDR2: LNHDA and SQIVND (reference sequence). The ends lost 3 bases at V and 6 bases at J; junction bases unmatched: 10. CDR3 amino acids: CASSIQASGSPAGELFF. CDR3 nucleotide sequence: TGTGCCAGTAGTATTCAGGCTAGCGGGAGCCCTGCCGGGGAGCTGTTTTTT. The full variable domain, with the rest looked up from reference TRBV19 and TRBJ2-2, is DGGITQSPKYLFRKEGQNVTLSCEQNLNHDAMYWYRQDPGQGLRLIYYSQIVNDFQKGDIAEGYSVSREKKESFPLTVTSAQKNPTAFYLCASSIQASGSPAGELFFGEGSRLTVL.

The V and J genes are TRBV21-1 and TRBJ1-1; the D call TRBD1 from the table was never checked on the DNA. TRBV21-1 constitutes a pseudogene. The CDR3 runs to 16 residues. The DNA of the CDR3 is TGTGCCAGCAGCAACGGAACCAGGGGGCCGAGCACTGAAGCTTTCTTT. Translated: CASSNGTRGPSTEAFF.

This chain uses TRBV19 with TRBJ2-3; no definite D call. The CDR3 is 15 amino acids. Germline V gene sequence: CDR1 LNHDA, CDR2 SQIVND (reference sequence). Trimming took off 10 bases at V and 2 bases at J, with 19 bases between the two ends. CDR3 in amino acids: CATSKTGVNTDTQYF. The CDR3 bases are TGTGCCACTTCAAAGACCGGAGTTAACACAGATACGCAGTATTTT.

A word on this clone: This sample includes further DNA sequences coding for the same CDR3. The rearrangement joins TRBV28 to TRBJ2-1; TRBD2 matches 7 bases. This CDR3 spans 15 amino acids. Per germline, CDR1 MDHEN and CDR2 SYDVKM. V shed 4 bases and J 3 bases; nucleotides not matched to a gene: 6. The CDR3: CASSSTGGSYNEQFF. CDR3 bases: TGTGCCAGCAGTTCAACGGGCGGGAGCTACAATGAGCAGTTCTTC.

This chain uses TRBV3-1 (or the pseudogene TRBV3-2) with TRBJ2-7; 7 bases agree with TRBD1. Per the germline V gene, CDR1 is LGHDT and CDR2 is YNNKEL (reference sequence). The CDR3 has 16 residues. J lost 7 bases, V lost 3 bases, and 15 bases had no gene match. The CDR3 sequence: CASSHHGRQGKREQYF. The CDR3 nucleotides are TGTGCCAGCAGCCATCATGGAAGACAGGGCAAAAGGGAGCAGTACTTC.

The chain employs TRBV27 and TRBJ2-1, with D hard to call. Germline CDR1 reads MNHEY; CDR2 reads SMNVEV (reference sequence). There are 13 residues in the CDR3. The V end was cut by 0 bases, the J end by 5 bases, with 5 bases between. The chain's CDR3 is CASSLSANNEQFF. The CDR3, as DNA: TGTGCCAGCAGTTTATCGGCCAACAATGAGCAGTTCTTC.

The chain joins TRBV6-6 to TRBJ2-5, with no clear D. Trimming left V 10 bases short and J 3 bases short, with 15 bases between. This CDR3 spans 13 amino acids. Germline V CDR1 and CDR2: MNHNY, SVGAGI (reference sequence). Here the CDR3 DNA reads TGTGCCACCGGTGTAGTCCCCGAAGAGACCCAGTACTTC. Its protein product is CATGVVPEETQYF.

This clone turned up a few times. This sequence joins TRBV6-1 and TRBJ2-7; TRBD2 aligns across 8 bases. This CDR3 region has 16 residues. CDR1 is MNHNS and CDR2 is SASEGT in the germline V gene. V lost 1 base, J lost 3 bases, and 8 bases stayed unmatched. The CDR3 protein is CASSEGRVAGYYEQYF. In DNA, the CDR3 is TGTGCCAGCAGTGAAGGTCGGGTAGCGGGATACTACGAGCAGTACTTC.

The chain links TRBV5-4 to TRBJ1-2; D may be TRBD1 (6 bases). V was clipped by 0 bases and J by 8 bases, with 11 bases between them. Germline-derived CDR1 and CDR2 are SGHNT and YYREEE (reference sequence). This CDR3 has 13 residues. This chain's CDR3 is CASSLERGGGYTF. The CDR3 DNA is TGTGCCAGCAGCTTGGAGCGGGGGGGCGGCTACACCTTC. Based on the CDR3 plus reference TRBV5-4 and TRBJ1-2, the full variable domain is ETGVTQSPTHLIKTRGQQVTLRCSSQSGHNTVSWYQQALGQGPQFIFQYYREEENGRGNFPPRFSGLQFPNYSSELNVNALELDDSALYLCASSLERGGGYTFGSGTRLTVV.

In the case of this clone: One end of the junction varies from germline; a read error may be responsible. This chain uses TRBV6-1 with TRBJ1-1; 8 bases map to TRBD1. This CDR3 comprises 17 residues. Looked up from germline, CDR1 is MNHNS and CDR2 is SASEGT. DNA of the CDR3: TGTGCCAGCATTGAACTGGGGACAGGTTGGATGAACACTGAAGCTTTCTTT. It specifies CASIELGTGWMNTEAFF.

CDR3 protein: CASSLGEGVYNEQFF. CDR3 sequence (DNA): TGTGCCAGCTCCCTCGGCGAGGGCGTATACAATGAGCAGTTCTTC. The rearrangement links TRBV18 to TRBJ2-1; a possible D gene is TRBD2 (5 bases). Germline V CDR1 and CDR2: KGHSH, LQKENI. The V end was cut by 6 bases, the J end by 4 bases, with 16 bases between. The CDR3 sequence is 15 residues long.

V usage is TRBV19 and J usage is TRBJ2-1; TRBD2 agrees at 7 bases. CDR3 length: 15 residues. CDR1 and CDR2 (germline): LNHDA, SQIVND (reference sequence). V lost 7 bases and J lost 1; bases outside the gene matches: 7. CDR3 residues: CASNRGLGSYNEQFF. DNA of the CDR3: TGTGCCAGTAATAGAGGACTAGGGTCCTACAATGAGCAGTTCTTC.

J is TRBJ1-2 and V is TRBV6-5; D not certain. V lost 7 bases and J 6 bases, leaving 21 bases between the germline ends. Per germline, CDR1 MNHEY and CDR2 SVGAGI. This CDR3 has 15 residues. The CDR3 DNA follows: TGTGCCAGCACAAAGAGGGAAGCTTCCCGAGATGGCTACACCTTC. It yields the protein CASTKREASRDGYTF.